These T cell receptor beta chains were read from a single sample in a study of blood T cell repertoires in COVID-19. Clones were sequenced by immunoSEQ multiplex PCR, and TCRdb holds only the in-frame ones, with some missing. The sample has 210,000 or so clones; around 84% are singletons. Source material: peripheral blood. All receptors derive from a woman of 80 years or more with active or convalescent COVID-19. Both conserved end residues are part of each CDR3.

V	CDR3
TRBV2	CASSIPGEREKLFF
TRBV6-5	CASSPTGRTNYGYTF
TRBV5-8	CASSLARTGAGNGYTF
TRBV5-4	CASSLLLVASGGYNEQFF
TRBV20-1	CSASPSGGRKTQYF
TRBV23-1	CASSQRLPINYGYTF
TRBV5-1	CASSLDGRSTDTQYF
TRBV4-1	CASAGGVGYTF
TRBV20-1	CSASRGASGANVLTF
TRBV7-2	CASSSPRPGGLNQPQHF
TRBV28	CASSFYQQGGNEKLFF
TRBV28	CASSHREDWDEQYF
TRBV5-5	CASSTDRGSGYGYTF
TRBV6-5	CASSRSGQAVNEQFF
TRBV12-3/TRBV12-4	CASSPTREDGYTF
TRBV7-2	CASSYLSLSSYNEQFF
TRBV9	CASSVDRLLNTEAFF
TRBV5-1	CASSFRAGENTGELFF
TRBV27	CASSLAGGPVNEQFF
TRBV6-6	CASSKQGPGYTF
TRBV9	CASAETGGGEQYF
TRBV23-1	CASSQCPDRGHGDTQYF
TRBV11-2	CASRLAGQETQYF
TRBV6-6	CASSRRPGGIRENIQYF
TRBV4-1	CASSQAYRGGNTGELFF
TRBV7-2	CASSLGGTSYEQYF
TRBV3-1/TRBV3-2	CASSQGGSRSTDTQYF
TRBV5-1	CASSLAGQGAGYTF
TRBV15	CATSRDPTRENQPQHF
TRBV7-9	CASSTSTGALYGYTF
TRBV5-1	CASSLGLPQETQYF
TRBV18	CASSGAGNTEAFF
TRBV7-3	CASSSRDSLGEQFF
TRBV30	CAWSLQPGGELFF
TRBV4-1	CASSQEGGLAGFLQFF
TRBV27	CASSPRTGRVSGLSGANVLTF
TRBV11-2	CASSLITEETQYF
TRBV7-3	CASSIQGWTEAFF
TRBV13	CASSSRRTGGGYTEAFF
TRBV6-2/TRBV6-3	CASSYQPGTNGEFF
TRBV7-6	CASSLGRQGATGELFF
TRBV9	CASSIPPAGDGNTIYF
TRBV5-1	CASRGTGGRGEKLFF
TRBV25-1	CASSAGTGSSGANVLTF
TRBV7-9	CASSLVSGGHYEQYF
TRBV18	CASSPTGWTNEKLFF
TRBV7-7	CASSTLGRGQETQYF
TRBV21-1	CASSKRREVPTLGNEQFF
TRBV5-1	CASGPGDAGVTEQYF
TRBV30	CAWGAGRKKETQYF
TRBV11-1	CASSSREGQNTEAFF
TRBV7-2	CASSFPGTSANEQFF
TRBV9	CASSARTDSDEKLFF
TRBV19	CASSRDRGLGYTF
TRBV7-2	CASSVAGGGSYEQYF
TRBV7-2	CASSLTRTQETQYF